This T cell receptor beta chain was documented in a study of blood T cell repertoires in COVID-19. Study information: T cells, B-cell-depleted T cells, or PBMCs supplied cDNA or gDNA.

Profiled with immunoSEQ multiplex PCR; TCRdb holds only in-frame clones, not every one. The table records 200,000 to 250,000 clones, roughly four fifths of them present only once. A single count supports this clone. After removal of 7 bases from V and 2 bases from J, the junction contained 5 bases not matched to a gene. From germline, CDR1 is LNHDA and CDR2 SQIVND (reference sequence). The CDR3 has 14 amino acids. V gene TRBV19 combines with J gene TRBJ1-3; TRBD1 matches 7 bases. The sequence came from a woman aged 40 to 50 with acute or convalescent COVID-19. What was sequenced was peripheral blood. CDR3 sequence (DNA): TGTGCCAGTAACGAGCAGGGGGCTGGAAACACCATATATTTT. This gives the protein CASNEQGAGNTIYF.